A single sample gave rise to the 13 T cell receptor beta chains below, sequenced in a study of T cells after posttransplantation cyclophosphamide. This table comes from immunoSEQ multiplex PCR, and its TCRdb copy is limited to in-frame clones, with some not included. Found here are 25,000 to 35,000 clones, approximately 90% of them singletons; the top ten hold under 15%. The sample consisted of PBMCs. Receptors originate from a woman aged 40 to 50 with a blood cancer, CMV-positive, and with a related stem cell donor.

This rearrangement joins TRBV15 to TRBJ1-1, with D perhaps TRBD1 (5 bases). The germline V gene has CDR1 LNHNV and CDR2 YYDKDF (reference sequence). CDR3 length: 14 amino acids. V lost 5 bases and J lost 4, with 14 bases in between. CDR3 nucleotide sequence: TGTGCCACCAGCTTTACGGCAGGGATCACTGAAGCTTTCTTT. Translated: CATSFTAGITEAFF.

The chain links TRBV27 to TRBJ2-2; weak D call: TRBD2 (6 bases). Germline assignment: CDR1 MNHEY and CDR2 SMNVEV (reference sequence). The V end was cut by 7 bases, the J end by 4 bases, with 7 bases between. The CDR3 sequence is 12 residues long. CDR3 DNA: TGTGCCAGCAAGCGGGCCACCGGGGAGCTGTTTTTT. Translation: CASKRATGELFF.

V and J are TRBV11-2 and TRBJ2-5; 7 bases match TRBD2. V gave up 3 bases and J gave up 5 bases; unmatched junction bases: 21. This CDR3 comprises 19 residues. Germline V CDR1 and CDR2: SGHAT, FQNNGV. As DNA, the CDR3 is TGTGCCAGCAGCTTCCAGCCCCGCGGACTAGTGAGAGCCAAGGAGACCCAGTACTTC. As protein: CASSFQPRGLVRAKETQYF.

The rearrangement uses TRBV28 and TRBJ1-2; maybe TRBD1 (5 bases). The V gene lost 6 bases and the J gene lost 8 bases, with 13 bases spanning the gap. This CDR3 is 12 amino acids long. Germline values: CDR1 MDHEN, CDR2 SYDVKM. The CDR3, as DNA: TGTGCCAGCAGGTCACAGGACCAAGGCTACACCTTC. It encodes CASRSQDQGYTF.

The chain is built from TRBV6-5 and TRBJ1-4, with TRBD1 as a possible D gene (6 bases). The length of the CDR3 is 15 residues. The V gene lost 7 bases and the J gene lost 0 bases, with 12 bases spanning the gap. The V gene's germline CDR1 is MNHEY and CDR2 SVGAGI. CDR3 residues: CASMDRQATNEKLFF. The DNA of the CDR3 is TGTGCCAGCATGGACCGACAGGCAACTAATGAAAAACTGTTTTTT.

This clone is medium-sized within its sample. The chain has TRBV6-1 and TRBJ1-2; weak D call: TRBD1 (5 bases). CDR1 MNHNS and CDR2 SASEGT come from the germline V gene. Trimming stripped 7 bases from V and 4 bases from J, with 10 bases between. The CDR3 spans 12 residues. The CDR3 loop reads CASTAGRYGYTF. CDR3 nucleotides: TGTGCCAGCACGGCGGGGCGCTATGGCTACACCTTC.

The chain recombines TRBV19 with TRBJ1-6; perhaps TRBD1 as D (5 bases). The CDR3 runs to 15 residues. The germline V and J ends were trimmed by 3 bases and 10 bases, with 16 bases remaining between them. CDR1 and CDR2 (germline): LNHDA, SQIVND (reference sequence). The CDR3 coding sequence is TGTGCCAGTAGTATCACCTTAGGGGATCACTCACCCCTCCACTTT. This translates into CASSITLGDHSPLHF.

The chain employs TRBV29-1 and TRBJ1-2, with TRBD1 matching 7 bases. V trimming: 0 bases; J trimming: 1 base; junction bases outside the gene matches: 5. Germline lookup yields CDR1 SQVTM and CDR2 ANQGSEA. The CDR3 totals 15 residues. CDR3 nucleotides: TGCAGCGTTGAAGATCCAGACAGGGTTAACTATGGCTACACCTTC. Encoded protein: CSVEDPDRVNYGYTF.

The chain is built from TRBV7-2 and TRBJ1-1, with D possibly matching TRBD1 (5 bases). This CDR3 is 18 amino acids long. Germline V gene lookup returns CDR1 SGHTA and CDR2 FQGNSA. V was shortened by 2 bases and J by 5 bases, with 24 bases between the two germline ends. CDR3 protein: CASSLLSARRGGGTEAFF. CDR3 in DNA: TGTGCCAGCAGCTTATTATCCGCAAGGCGGGGCGGGGGAACTGAAGCTTTCTTT.

The chain couples TRBV4-1 to TRBJ2-5; D possibly corresponds to TRBD1 (5 bases). CDR1 is MGHRA, CDR2 YSYEKL, per germline. This CDR3 is 15 amino acids long. With 1 base removed from V and 5 bases from J, the gap between germline ends came to 14 bases. CDR3 DNA sequence: TGCGCCAGCAGCCAAGGTGGGGCCCAGGTGGAGACCCAGTACTTC. Translation gives CASSQGGAQVETQYF.

This clone was seen a handful of times. The rearrangement links TRBV6-5 to TRBJ1-2; 7 nucleotides agree with TRBD1. This CDR3 spans 14 amino acids. Germline CDR1 is MNHEY and CDR2 is SVGAGI. Losses at the gene ends were 7 bases for V and 5 bases for J; bases not matched to a gene: 10. DNA of the CDR3: TGTGCCAGCATAGGCGGCAGGGGGGAATATGGCTACACCTTC. Translating it yields CASIGGRGEYGYTF.

The J gene is TRBJ1-2, the V gene TRBV6-6; D is ambiguous. V dropped 4 bases and J dropped 7 bases, with 22 bases sitting between them. The CDR3 loop spans 16 amino acids. Germline CDR1 MNHNY, CDR2 SVGAGI (reference sequence). CDR3: CASSFSWEGEHVGYTF. CDR3 coding DNA: TGTGCCAGCAGTTTCTCGTGGGAGGGTGAGCATGTTGGCTACACCTTC.

The chain has TRBV11-2 and TRBJ1-1; TRBD1 is a possible D gene (5 bases). V lost 0 bases, J lost 4 bases, and 15 bases lay in between. Per the germline V gene, CDR1 is SGHAT and CDR2 is FQNNGV. The CDR3 is 16 amino acids. This CDR3 reads CASSLDWTHKGTEAFF. The CDR3 DNA is TGTGCCAGCAGCTTAGATTGGACACACAAGGGCACTGAAGCTTTCTTT.